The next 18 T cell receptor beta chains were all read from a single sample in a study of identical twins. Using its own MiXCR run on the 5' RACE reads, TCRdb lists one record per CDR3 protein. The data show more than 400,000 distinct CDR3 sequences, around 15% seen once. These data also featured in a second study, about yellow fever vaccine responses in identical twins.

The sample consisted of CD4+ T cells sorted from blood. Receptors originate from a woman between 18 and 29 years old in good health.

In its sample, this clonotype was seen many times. CDR3 DNA sequence: TGTGCCAGCAGACGACAGGGGGCTTCCTATAATTCACCCCTCCACTTT. This translates into CASRRQGASYNSPLHF. The V and J genes are TRBV12-3 or TRBV12-4 and TRBJ1-6, with 10 nucleotides matching TRBD1. V lost 6 bases to trimming and J lost 1 base; unmatched junction nucleotides: 3. The CDR3 runs 16 residues.

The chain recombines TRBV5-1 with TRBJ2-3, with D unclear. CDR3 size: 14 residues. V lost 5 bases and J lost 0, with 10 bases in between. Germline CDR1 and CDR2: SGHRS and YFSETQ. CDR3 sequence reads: CASRSGQSTDTQYF. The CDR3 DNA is TGCGCCAGCAGATCGGGCCAGAGCACAGATACGCAGTATTTT. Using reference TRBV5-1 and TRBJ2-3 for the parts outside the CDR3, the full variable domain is KAGVTQTPRYLIKTRGQQVTLSCSPISGHRSVSWYQQTPGQGLQFLFEYFSETQRNKGNFPGRFSGRQFSNSRSEMNVSTLELGDSALYLCASRSGQSTDTQYFGPGTRLTVL.

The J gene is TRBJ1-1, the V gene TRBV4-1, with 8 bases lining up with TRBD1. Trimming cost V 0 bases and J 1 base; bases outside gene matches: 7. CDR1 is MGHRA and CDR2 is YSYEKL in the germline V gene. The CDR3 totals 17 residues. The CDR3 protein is CASSQDYRQGPNTEAFF. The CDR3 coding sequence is TGCGCCAGCAGCCAAGACTACCGACAGGGGCCGAACACTGAAGCTTTCTTT.

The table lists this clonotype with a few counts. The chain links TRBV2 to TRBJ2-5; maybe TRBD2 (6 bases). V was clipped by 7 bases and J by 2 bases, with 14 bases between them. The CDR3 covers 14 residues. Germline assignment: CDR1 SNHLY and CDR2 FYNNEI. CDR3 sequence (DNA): TGTGCCAGCACTCCCAGCGGGCTACAAGAGACCCAGTACTTC. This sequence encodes CASTPSGLQETQYF.

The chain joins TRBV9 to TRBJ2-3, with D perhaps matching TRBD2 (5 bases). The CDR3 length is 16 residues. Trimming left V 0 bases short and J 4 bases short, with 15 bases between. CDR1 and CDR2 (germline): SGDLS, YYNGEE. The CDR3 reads CASSVGEGFYADTQYF. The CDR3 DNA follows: TGTGCCAGCAGCGTAGGTGAGGGATTTTACGCAGATACGCAGTATTTT.

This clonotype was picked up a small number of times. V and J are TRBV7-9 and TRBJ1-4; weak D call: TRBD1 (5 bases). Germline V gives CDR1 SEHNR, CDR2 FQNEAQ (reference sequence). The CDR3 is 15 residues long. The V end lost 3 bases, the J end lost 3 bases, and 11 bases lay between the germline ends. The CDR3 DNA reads TGTGCCAGCAGCTTCCAGGGCGGAGCTAATGAAAAACTGTTTTTT. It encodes CASSFQGGANEKLFF.

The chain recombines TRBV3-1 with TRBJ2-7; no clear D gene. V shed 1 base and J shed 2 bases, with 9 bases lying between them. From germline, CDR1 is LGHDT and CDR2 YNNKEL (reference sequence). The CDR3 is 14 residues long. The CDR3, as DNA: TGTGCCAGCAGCCAAGGACGCGGTACCTACGAGCAGTACTTC. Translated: CASSQGRGTYEQYF.

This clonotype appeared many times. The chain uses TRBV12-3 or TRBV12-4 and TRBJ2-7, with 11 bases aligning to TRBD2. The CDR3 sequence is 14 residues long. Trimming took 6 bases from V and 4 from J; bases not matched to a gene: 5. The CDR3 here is CASSPTSGSYEQYF. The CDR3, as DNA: TGTGCCAGCAGCCCTACTAGCGGGAGTTACGAGCAGTACTTC.

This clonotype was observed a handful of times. CDR3 in DNA: TGTGCCAGCAGTTACAGGACTAGCGGGGGGCGGCGGGAGCAGTACGTC. Amino acids: CASSYRTSGGRREQYV. The V gene is TRBV5-6, the J gene TRBJ2-7, with 14 bases that match TRBD2. CDR3 length: 16 residues. Trimming at V came to 5 bases and at J to 7 bases, leaving 11 bases not matched to a gene. The germline CDR1 and CDR2 sequences are SGHDT and YYEEEE.

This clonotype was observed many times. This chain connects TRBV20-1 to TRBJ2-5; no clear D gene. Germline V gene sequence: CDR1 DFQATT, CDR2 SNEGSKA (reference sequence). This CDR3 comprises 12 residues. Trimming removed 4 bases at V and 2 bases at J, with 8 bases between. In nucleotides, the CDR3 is TGCAGTGCTACCGGCAGACAAGAGACCCAGTACTTC. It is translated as CSATGRQETQYF.

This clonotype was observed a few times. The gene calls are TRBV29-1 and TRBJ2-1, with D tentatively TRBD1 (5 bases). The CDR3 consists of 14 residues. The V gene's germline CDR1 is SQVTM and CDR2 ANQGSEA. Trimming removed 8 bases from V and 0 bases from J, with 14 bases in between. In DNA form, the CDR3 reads TGCAGCACCACCAGGGTAAGCTCCTACAATGAGCAGTTCTTC. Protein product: CSTTRVSSYNEQFF.

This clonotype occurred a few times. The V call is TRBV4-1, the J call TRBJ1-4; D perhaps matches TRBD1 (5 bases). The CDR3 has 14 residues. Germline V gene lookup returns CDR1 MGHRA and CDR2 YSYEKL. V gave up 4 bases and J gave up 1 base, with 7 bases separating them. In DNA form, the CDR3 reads TGCGCCAGCAGCCCACAGGAAACTAATGAAAAACTGTTTTTT. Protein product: CASSPQETNEKLFF.

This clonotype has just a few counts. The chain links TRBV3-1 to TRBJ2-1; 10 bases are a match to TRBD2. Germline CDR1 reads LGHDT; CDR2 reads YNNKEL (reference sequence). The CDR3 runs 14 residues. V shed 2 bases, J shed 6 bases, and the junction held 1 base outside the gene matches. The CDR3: CASSQRLAGNEQFF. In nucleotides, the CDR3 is TGTGCCAGCAGCCAACGACTAGCGGGCAATGAGCAGTTCTTC.

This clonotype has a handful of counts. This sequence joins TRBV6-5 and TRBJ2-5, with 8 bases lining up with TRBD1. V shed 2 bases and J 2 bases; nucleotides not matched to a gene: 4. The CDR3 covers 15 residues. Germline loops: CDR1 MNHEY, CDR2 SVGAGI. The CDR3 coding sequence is TGTGCCAGCAGTTACCAGGGGGCGAGACAAGAGACCCAGTACTTC. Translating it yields CASSYQGARQETQYF.

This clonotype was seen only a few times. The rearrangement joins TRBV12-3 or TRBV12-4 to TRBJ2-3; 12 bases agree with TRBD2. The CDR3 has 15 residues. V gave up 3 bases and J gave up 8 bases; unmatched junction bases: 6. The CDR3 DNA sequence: TGTGCCAGCAGTTTTGCTAGCGGGGGGGCGGGTACGCAGTATTTT. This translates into CASSFASGGAGTQYF.

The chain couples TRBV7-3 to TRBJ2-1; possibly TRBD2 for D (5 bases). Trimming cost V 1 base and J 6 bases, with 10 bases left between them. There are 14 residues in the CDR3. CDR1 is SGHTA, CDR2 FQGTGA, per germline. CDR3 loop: CASSLSSVSNEQFF. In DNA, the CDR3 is TGTGCCAGCAGCTTAAGTAGCGTCAGCAATGAGCAGTTCTTC.

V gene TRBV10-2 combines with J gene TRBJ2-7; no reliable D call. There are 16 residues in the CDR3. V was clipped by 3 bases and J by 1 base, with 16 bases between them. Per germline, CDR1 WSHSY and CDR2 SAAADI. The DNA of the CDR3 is TGCGCCAGCAGTGATGGTCAAGTCCTACCTTCCTACGAGCAGTACGTC. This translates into CASSDGQVLPSYEQYV.

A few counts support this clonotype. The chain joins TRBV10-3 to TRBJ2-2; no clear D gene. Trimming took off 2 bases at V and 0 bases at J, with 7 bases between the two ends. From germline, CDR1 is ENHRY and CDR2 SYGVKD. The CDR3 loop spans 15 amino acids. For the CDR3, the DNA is TGTGCCATCAGTGAGGTGGACCCGAACACCGGGGAGCTGTTTTTT. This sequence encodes CAISEVDPNTGELFF.